The 30 T cell receptor beta chains in this list originate from one sample, sequenced in a study of cytomegalovirus exposure and HLA in healthy donors. Sequencing used immunoSEQ multiplex PCR; TCRdb keeps in-frame clones, though not all of them. The sample contains 150,000 to 250,000 clones, roughly 77% of which appear only once. Sequenced material: PBMCs. The receptors shown here come from a woman aged 25 to 39 in good health and CMV-seronegative.

The CDR3 spells CASREQGNTEAFF. For the CDR3, the DNA is TGTGCCAGCAGGGAGCAGGGGAACACTGAAGCTTTCTTT. This chain joins TRBV6-1 and TRBJ1-1; D is perhaps TRBD1 (5 bases). CDR1 is MNHNS and CDR2 is SASEGT in the germline V gene. The CDR3 totals 13 residues. V lost 6 bases, J lost 1 base, and 9 bases lay in between.

The chain links TRBV6-5 to TRBJ1-6; 7 positions match TRBD1. The CDR3 totals 15 residues. Germline CDR1 is MNHEY and CDR2 is SVGAGI. The trim removed 6 bases at V and 7 bases at J, leaving 9 bases unmatched. CDR3 DNA sequence: TGTGCCAGCAGGAAGCCGGGACAGAGAAATTCACCCCTCCACTTT. Translation: CASRKPGQRNSPLHF.

This chain connects TRBV7-9 to TRBJ1-4; the D gene is possibly TRBD1 (6 bases). This CDR3 contains 14 residues. Germline CDR1 and CDR2: SEHNR and FQNEAQ (reference sequence). With 2 bases removed from V and 7 bases from J, the gap between germline ends came to 11 bases. The CDR3 DNA follows: TGTGCCAGCAGCTTACGAACAGGGAGTGAAAAACTGTTTTTT. Translated: CASSLRTGSEKLFF.

This chain connects TRBV27 to TRBJ2-1; 7 bases line up with TRBD2. In germline, CDR1 is MNHEY, CDR2 SMNVEV (reference sequence). With 0 bases clipped from V and 4 bases from J, the junction kept 12 bases outside the gene matches. The CDR3 covers 18 residues. The CDR3 region is CASSLSQRGIGLYNEQFF. Written as DNA, the CDR3 is TGTGCCAGCAGTTTATCCCAGCGGGGTATCGGACTATACAATGAGCAGTTCTTC.

As concerns this clone: This may come from a read error, since a much larger clone is one base off. The chain has TRBV2 and TRBJ1-2; 7 bases match TRBD1. The CDR3 has 12 residues. Germline-derived CDR1 and CDR2 are SNHLY and FYNNEI. Losses at the gene ends were 7 bases for V and 4 bases for J; bases not matched to a gene: 3. DNA for the CDR3: TGTGCCAGCACCTGGGACAGCTATGGCTACACCTTC. Protein product: CASTWDSYGYTF.

J is TRBJ1-4 and V is TRBV27; 12 nucleotides align to TRBD1. The CDR3 runs 18 residues. The junction had 8 bases not matched to a gene; V was cut back by 4 bases and J by 2 bases. The V gene's germline CDR1 is MNHEY and CDR2 SMNVEV (reference sequence). The CDR3 is CASSWRGQGALTNEKLFF. The CDR3 nucleotides read TGTGCCAGCAGTTGGCGGGGACAGGGGGCGCTGACTAATGAAAAACTGTTTTTT.

The chain recombines TRBV10-2 with TRBJ1-2; 7 bases are shared with TRBD1. Germline V gives CDR1 WSHSY, CDR2 SAAADI. V shed 7 bases and J 6 bases; nucleotides not matched to a gene: 11. This CDR3 comprises 14 residues. The CDR3 loop is CASMPRDREDGYTF. Written as DNA, the CDR3 is TGCGCCAGCATGCCCCGAGACAGGGAGGATGGCTACACCTTC.

The chain combines TRBV19 with TRBJ2-7, with TRBD2 matching over 10 bases. The germline CDR1 and CDR2 sequences are LNHDA and SQIVND (reference sequence). CDR3 length: 14 amino acids. The ends lost 5 bases at V and 7 bases at J; junction bases unmatched: 8. CDR3 sequence reads: CASSASSGSLEQYF. DNA of the CDR3: TGTGCCAGTAGTGCCTCTAGCGGGAGTCTTGAGCAGTACTTC.

This sequence joins TRBV4-1 and TRBJ2-1; possibly TRBD1 for D (6 bases). This CDR3 contains 15 residues. The germline gives CDR1 MGHRA, CDR2 YSYEKL. V lost 0 bases to trimming and J lost 7 bases, with 13 bases between them. CDR3 protein: CASSQEGAGWNEQFF. CDR3 nucleotides: TGCGCCAGCAGCCAAGAGGGGGCAGGGTGGAATGAGCAGTTCTTC.

The V and J genes are TRBV28 and TRBJ1-1, with 7 bases matching TRBD1. V was clipped by 6 bases and J by 1 base; unmatched bases: 11. CDR3 length: 16 residues. Germline loops: CDR1 MDHEN, CDR2 SYDVKM. The CDR3 region has the DNA TGTGCCAGCAGCACGCAGGGGGTATACAGGAACACTGAAGCTTTCTTT. Translated, it gives CASSTQGVYRNTEAFF.

This clone occurred a few times. The gene calls are TRBV5-6 and TRBJ2-7; D unresolved. The CDR3 loop spans 14 amino acids. CDR1 is SGHDT and CDR2 is YYEEEE in the germline V gene. Deletions cut 2 bases from V and 0 bases from J, with 9 bases between. For the CDR3, the DNA is TGTGCCAGCAGCTTAGCACCAATCTCCTACGAGCAGTACTTC. Translated: CASSLAPISYEQYF. Full variable domain (missing parts from reference TRBV5-6 and TRBJ2-7): DAGVTQSPTHLIKTRGQQVTLRCSPKSGHDTVSWYQQALGQGPQFIFQYYEEEERQRGNFPDRFSGHQFPNYSSELNVNALLLGDSALYLCASSLAPISYEQYFGPGTRLTVT.

In its sample, this clone was seen once. The rearrangement joins TRBV9 to TRBJ1-5; possible D gene TRBD1, 6 bases. Trimming pared 1 base from V and 4 bases from J, leaving 15 bases between. Germline V lookup: CDR1 SGDLS, CDR2 YYNGEE. This CDR3 has 16 amino acids. The CDR3 bases are TGTGCCAGCAGCGTATCCGGGGACACTTTGAATCAGCCCCAGCATTTT. It specifies CASSVSGDTLNQPQHF.

This clone is a singleton in its sample. The chain uses TRBV27 and TRBJ2-7; D is unclear. The CDR3 has 12 amino acids. Germline V gives CDR1 MNHEY, CDR2 SMNVEV (reference sequence). The germline V and J ends were trimmed by 7 bases and 5 bases, with 12 bases remaining between them. In nucleotides, the CDR3 is TGTGCCAGCACCTTCGGAGTGCACGAGCAGTACTTC. Its translation is CASTFGVHEQYF.

The V call is TRBV7-2, the J call TRBJ2-5; 9 nucleotides match TRBD2. V lost 1 base to trimming and J lost 5 bases; unmatched junction nucleotides: 8. CDR3 length equals 16 residues. Germline values: CDR1 SGHTA, CDR2 FQGNSA. This CDR3 is CASSLGWRGGLETQYF. CDR3 in DNA: TGTGCCAGCAGCTTAGGTTGGCGGGGGGGCCTGGAGACCCAGTACTTC.

This clone was detected once. The J gene is TRBJ1-2, the V gene TRBV11-1; tentative D call: TRBD1 (6 bases). This CDR3 region has 14 residues. The germline V gene has CDR1 SGHAT and CDR2 FQDESV (reference sequence). V lost 0 bases, J lost 4 bases, and 9 bases lay in between. CDR3 DNA: TGTGCCAGCAGCTTAGCGACAGGACCCTATGGCTACACCTTC. It yields the protein CASSLATGPYGYTF.

The chain is built from TRBV4-1 and TRBJ2-3; perhaps TRBD1 as D (5 bases). Per the germline V gene, CDR1 is MGHRA and CDR2 is YSYEKL. There are 13 residues in the CDR3. V was trimmed by 5 bases and J by 1 base, leaving 7 bases between them. This CDR3 is CASSLQGTDTQYF. The CDR3 nucleotides are TGCGCCAGCAGCTTACAGGGCACAGATACGCAGTATTTT.

The rearrangement uses TRBV6-1 and TRBJ2-7, with 7 bases that match TRBD1. Trimming removed 3 bases from V and 0 bases from J; junction bases left unmatched: 5. CDR1 is MNHNS, CDR2 SASEGT, per germline. CDR3 length: 15 amino acids. In nucleotides, the CDR3 is TGTGCCAGCAGTGAGGGGACAGCGAGCTCCTACGAGCAGTACTTC. It yields the protein CASSEGTASSYEQYF.

This rearrangement joins TRBV23-1 to TRBJ2-1; 8 nucleotides line up with TRBD1. TRBV23-1 belongs to the ORF category, with a function that is uncertain. The CDR3 length is 17 residues. The V and J ends lost 0 bases and 0 bases, in that order; junction bases with no gene match: 4. The CDR3 region has the DNA TGCGCCAGCAGTCAATCGCGCAGGGGGCACTCCTACAATGAGCAGTTCTTC. Its translation is CASSQSRRGHSYNEQFF.

The chain joins TRBV6-1 to TRBJ2-5; TRBD1 might be the D (6 bases). V was trimmed by 7 bases and J by 5 bases, leaving 11 bases between them. Germline V CDR1 and CDR2: MNHNS, SASEGT. The CDR3 length is 12 residues. CDR3 bases: TGTGCCAGCATTACAGGGTACGAGACCCAGTACTTC. The encoded protein is CASITGYETQYF.

The genes are TRBV27 and TRBJ2-7; 8 nucleotides line up with TRBD1. The V gene's germline CDR1 is MNHEY and CDR2 SMNVEV (reference sequence). The CDR3 runs 14 residues. After removal of 5 bases from V and 2 bases from J, the junction contained 5 bases not matched to a gene. In DNA, the CDR3 is TGTGCCAGCAGTCCCCGGGACAGGACCTACGAGCAGTACTTC. It is translated as CASSPRDRTYEQYF.

The rearrangement links TRBV7-9 to TRBJ1-5; 8 positions match TRBD1. J lost 6 bases, V lost 1 base, and 5 bases had no gene match. The CDR3 spans 15 residues. The germline CDR1 and CDR2 sequences are SEHNR and FQNEAQ (reference sequence). CDR3 region: CASSLGHTGGQPQHF. CDR3 nucleotide sequence: TGTGCCAGCAGCTTAGGACATACAGGGGGTCAGCCCCAGCATTTT.

CDR3 in amino acids: CASSLEGGLSYEQYF. In DNA, the CDR3 is TGTGCCAGCAGCTTGGAAGGCGGGCTCTCCTACGAGCAGTACTTC. This chain links TRBV5-4 with TRBJ2-7, with D possibly matching TRBD2 (5 bases). V was trimmed by 0 bases and J by 0 bases, leaving 10 bases between them. Germline V gene lookup returns CDR1 SGHNT and CDR2 YYREEE (reference sequence). The CDR3 runs 15 residues.

The chain links TRBV5-4 to TRBJ1-2; tentatively, D is TRBD1 (5 bases). Germline CDR1 and CDR2: SGHNT and YYREEE (reference sequence). The CDR3 is 12 residues long. Trimming took off 3 bases at V and 7 bases at J, with 10 bases between the two ends. This CDR3 is CASSSGAIGYTF. The CDR3 coding sequence is TGTGCCAGCAGCTCTGGGGCCATTGGCTACACCTTC.

V usage is TRBV7-9 and J usage is TRBJ1-5, with TRBD1 matching over 9 bases. The CDR3 is 17 amino acids. Germline assignment: CDR1 SEHNR and CDR2 FQNEAQ (reference sequence). J was trimmed by 0 bases and V by 6 bases; bases with no gene match: 9. The CDR3 DNA reads TGTGCCAGCAGTTCGATCGGGACAGGGCTTAGCAATCAGCCCCAGCATTTT. It encodes CASSSIGTGLSNQPQHF. The variable domain in full, completed from reference TRBV7-9 and TRBJ1-5, reads DTGVSQNPRHKITKRGQNVTFRCDPISEHNRLYWYRQTLGQGPEFLTYFQNEAQLEKSRLLSDRFSAERPKGSFSTLEIQRTEQGDSAMYLCASSSIGTGLSNQPQHFGDGTRLSIL.

V is TRBV6-5 and J is TRBJ2-1, with 7 bases lining up with TRBD2. In germline, CDR1 is MNHEY, CDR2 SVGAGI. The J segment lost 0 bases and the V segment lost 6 bases, leaving 5 bases of the junction unmatched. The CDR3 is made up of 15 amino acids. The CDR3 loop reads CASSRDYSSYNEQFF. CDR3 bases: TGTGCCAGCAGCCGGGACTACAGCTCCTACAATGAGCAGTTCTTC.

The chain uses TRBV19 and TRBJ2-2; 11 bases agree with TRBD1. Germline lookup yields CDR1 LNHDA and CDR2 SQIVND (reference sequence). Trimming removed 6 bases from V and 7 bases from J; junction bases left unmatched: 7. The CDR3 contains 15 residues. The CDR3 DNA sequence: TGTGCCAGTAGCTCCGGGACAGGGGGTCACGGGGAGCTGTTTTTT. It is translated as CASSSGTGGHGELFF.

The chain recombines TRBV6-5 with TRBJ2-7; TRBD1 matches 8 bases. The germline V gene encodes CDR1 MNHEY and CDR2 SVGAGI. The trim removed 10 bases at V and 6 bases at J, leaving 8 bases unmatched. This CDR3 spans 12 amino acids. DNA of the CDR3: TGTGCCACCGAGACAGGGGTGGGCGAGCAGTACTTC. Protein sequence: CATETGVGEQYF.

To note about this clone: This CDR3 is also generated by other DNA sequences in the sample. The CDR3, as DNA: TGCGCCAGCAGCTTGGCTGGGGGGTCCGGGGAGCTGTTTTTT. It specifies CASSLAGGSGELFF. The rearrangement joins TRBV5-1 to TRBJ2-2; maybe TRBD2 (6 bases). Looked up from germline, CDR1 is SGHRS and CDR2 is YFSETQ. Between the trimmed V and J ends, which lost 0 bases and 6 bases, there was a span of 9 bases. This CDR3 is 14 amino acids long.

The chain links TRBV11-3 to TRBJ2-1; the match to TRBD2 covers 8 bases. V was pared by 2 bases and J by 8 bases, with 2 bases of the junction left unmatched. Germline CDR1 is SGHNT and CDR2 is YENEEA. The CDR3 consists of 13 residues. The CDR3 region is CASSLYGRDEQFF. In DNA, the CDR3 is TGTGCCAGCAGCTTATACGGGAGGGATGAGCAGTTCTTC.

This chain joins TRBV7-2 and TRBJ1-3, with D unclear. Trimming shortened V by 5 bases and J by 4 bases, and 12 bases separated the two germline ends. The CDR3 spans 14 residues. Germline CDR1 SGHTA, CDR2 FQGNSA. The CDR3 sequence: CASSPLAGGNTIYF. The CDR3 nucleotides read TGTGCCAGCAGCCCCTTAGCGGGGGGAAACACCATATATTTT.